This record looks at one T cell receptor (beta chain) sequence and its context. This sample is part of a study of technical replicates of blood from several donors. Repertoires were generated with immunoSEQ multiplex PCR, while TCRdb's copy carries only in-frame clones and drops some. The data contain tens of thousands of clones, about 90% of them singletons. The sequenced material came from T cells isolated from PBMCs. The clonotype originates from a human donor in good health.

In DNA form, the CDR3 reads TGTGCCAGCAGTCTCGGGGGATTAGTTACCGGGGAGCTGTTTTTT. Translated, it gives CASSLGGLVTGELFF. The chain employs TRBV28 and TRBJ2-2, with a tentative D call TRBD2 (6 bases). The CDR3 length is 15 residues. Between the trimmed V and J ends, which lost 5 bases and 5 bases, there was a span of 15 bases. Germline-derived CDR1 and CDR2 are MDHEN and SYDVKM. The full variable domain, its missing parts supplied by reference TRBV28 and TRBJ2-2, is DVKVTQSSRYLVKRTGEKVFLECVQDMDHENMFWYRQDPGLGLRLIYFSYDVKMKEKGDIPEGYSVSREKKERFSLILESASTNQTSMYLCASSLGGLVTGELFFGEGSRLTVL.